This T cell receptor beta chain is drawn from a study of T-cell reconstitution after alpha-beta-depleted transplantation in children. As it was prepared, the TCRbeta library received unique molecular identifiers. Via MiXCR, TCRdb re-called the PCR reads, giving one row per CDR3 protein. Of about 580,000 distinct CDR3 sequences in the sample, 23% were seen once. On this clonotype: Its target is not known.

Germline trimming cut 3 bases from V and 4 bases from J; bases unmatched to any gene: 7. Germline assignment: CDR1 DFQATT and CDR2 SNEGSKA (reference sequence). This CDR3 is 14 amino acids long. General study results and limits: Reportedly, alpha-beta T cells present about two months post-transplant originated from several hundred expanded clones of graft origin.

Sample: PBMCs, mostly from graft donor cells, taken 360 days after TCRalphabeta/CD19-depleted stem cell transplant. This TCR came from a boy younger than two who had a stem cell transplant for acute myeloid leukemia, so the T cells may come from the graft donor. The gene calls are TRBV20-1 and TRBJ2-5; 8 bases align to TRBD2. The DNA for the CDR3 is TGCAGTGCTAGTCCGGCGGGGGGCGGAGAGACCCAGTACTTC. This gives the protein CSASPAGGGETQYF.